The source of this T cell receptor (beta chain) is a study of cytomegalovirus exposure and HLA in healthy donors. Researchers ran the PCR with 60 Vbeta and 13 Jbeta primers. The table came from immunoSEQ multiplex PCR; TCRdb's copy has only in-frame clones and leaves some out. The repertoire holds 150,000 to 200,000 clones, with about 80% as singletons. Germline CDR1 MNHEY, CDR2 SMNVEV (reference sequence). V was pared by 2 bases and J by 10 bases, with 17 bases between. The CDR3 has 14 amino acids. As regards this clone: Its matching antigen is unknown.

General study findings and limits: The study dropped some indistinguishable V segments, TRBV6-2 and TRBV6-3 among them. There were under 200 TCR beta chains listed as cytomegalovirus-associated.

Specimen: PBMCs. The rearrangement joins TRBV27 to TRBJ1-1; D is possibly TRBD1 (5 bases). This TCR was recovered from a woman in her 30s in good health and CMV-seronegative. The CDR3 is CASSLRQGSERAFF. The CDR3 DNA follows: TGTGCCAGCAGTTTACGGCAGGGATCAGAGAGAGCTTTCTTT.